This TCR beta chain was profiled in a study of blood T cell repertoires in COVID-19. Turning to the study itself: PBMCs, B-cell-depleted T cells, or T cells provided the cDNA or gDNA that made up the material.

Only in-frame clones appear in the TCRdb table, and some are missing; sequencing was by immunoSEQ multiplex PCR. This table holds approximately 440,000 clones, 87% found once. Residents of around 24 US areas, aged about 18 to 95 years, made up the participants. Participants' reported clinical history set cohort assignment. This CDR3 contains 15 residues. V lost 6 bases to trimming and J lost 6 bases, with 18 bases between them. The germline gives CDR1 MDHEN, CDR2 SYDVKM. The gene calls are TRBV28 and TRBJ1-5; D might be TRBD1 (6 bases). Sequenced material: PBMCs or T cells enriched from blood (not recorded which). The receptor's source is a woman aged 18-29 years who had recovered from COVID-19. The CDR3 coding sequence is TGTGCCAGCAGCCAAGGGGGGGGGACCGTTCAGCCCCAGCATTTT. This sequence encodes CASSQGGGTVQPQHF.